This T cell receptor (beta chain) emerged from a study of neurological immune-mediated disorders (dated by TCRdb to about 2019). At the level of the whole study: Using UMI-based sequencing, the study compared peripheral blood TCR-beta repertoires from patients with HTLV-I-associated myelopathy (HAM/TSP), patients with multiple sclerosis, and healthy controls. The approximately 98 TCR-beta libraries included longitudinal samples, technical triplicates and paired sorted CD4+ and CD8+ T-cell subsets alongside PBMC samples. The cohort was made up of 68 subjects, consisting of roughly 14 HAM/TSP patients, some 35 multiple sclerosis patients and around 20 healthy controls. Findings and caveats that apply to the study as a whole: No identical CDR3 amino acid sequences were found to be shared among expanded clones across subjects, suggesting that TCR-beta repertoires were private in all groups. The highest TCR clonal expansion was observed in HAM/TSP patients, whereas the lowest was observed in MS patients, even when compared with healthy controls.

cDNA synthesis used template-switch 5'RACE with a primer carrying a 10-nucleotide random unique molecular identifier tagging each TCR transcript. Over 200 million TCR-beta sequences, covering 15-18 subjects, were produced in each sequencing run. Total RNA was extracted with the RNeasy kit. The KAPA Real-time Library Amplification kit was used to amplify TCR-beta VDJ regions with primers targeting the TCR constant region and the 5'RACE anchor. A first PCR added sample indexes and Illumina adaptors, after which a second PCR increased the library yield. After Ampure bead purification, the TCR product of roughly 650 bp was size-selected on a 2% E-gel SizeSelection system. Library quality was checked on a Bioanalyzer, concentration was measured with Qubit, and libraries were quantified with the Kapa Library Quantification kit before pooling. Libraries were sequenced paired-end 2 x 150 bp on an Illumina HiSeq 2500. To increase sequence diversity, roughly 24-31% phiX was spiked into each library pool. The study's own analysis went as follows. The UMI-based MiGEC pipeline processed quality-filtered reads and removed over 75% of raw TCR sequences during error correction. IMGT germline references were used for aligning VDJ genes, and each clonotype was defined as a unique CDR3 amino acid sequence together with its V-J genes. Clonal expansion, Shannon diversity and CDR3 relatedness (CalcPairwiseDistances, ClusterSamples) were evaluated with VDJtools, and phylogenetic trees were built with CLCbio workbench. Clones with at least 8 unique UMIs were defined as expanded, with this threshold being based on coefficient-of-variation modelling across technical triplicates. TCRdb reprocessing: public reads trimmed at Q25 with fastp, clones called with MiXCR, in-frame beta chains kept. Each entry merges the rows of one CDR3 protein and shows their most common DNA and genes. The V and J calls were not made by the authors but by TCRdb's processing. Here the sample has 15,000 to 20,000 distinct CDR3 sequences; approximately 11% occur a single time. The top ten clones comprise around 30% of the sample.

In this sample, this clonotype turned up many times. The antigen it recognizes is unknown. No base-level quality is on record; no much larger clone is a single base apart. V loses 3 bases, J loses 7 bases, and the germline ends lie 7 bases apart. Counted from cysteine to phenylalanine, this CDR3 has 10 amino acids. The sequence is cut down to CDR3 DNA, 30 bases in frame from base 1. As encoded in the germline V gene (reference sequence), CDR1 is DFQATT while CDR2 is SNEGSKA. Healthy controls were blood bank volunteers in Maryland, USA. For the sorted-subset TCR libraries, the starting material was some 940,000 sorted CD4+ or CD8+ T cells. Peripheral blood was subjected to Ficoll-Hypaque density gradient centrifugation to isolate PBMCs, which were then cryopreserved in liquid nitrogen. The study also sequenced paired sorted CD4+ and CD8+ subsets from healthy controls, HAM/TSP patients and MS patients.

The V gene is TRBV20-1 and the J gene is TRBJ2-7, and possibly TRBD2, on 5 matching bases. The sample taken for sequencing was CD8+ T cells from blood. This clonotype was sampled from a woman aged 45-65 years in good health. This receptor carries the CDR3 CSASTGEQYF. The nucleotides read TGCAGTGCTAGTACGGGGGAGCAGTACTTC.